Listed here are 2 T cell receptor beta chains from one sample, sequenced in a study of blood T cell repertoires in COVID-19. TCRdb's copy holds only in-frame clones and misses some; the assay was immunoSEQ multiplex PCR. The sample lists about 220,000 clones; 80% were seen once. The sample comprised peripheral blood. The receptors shown here come from a human donor in a cohort sampled during active COVID-19.

This chain connects TRBV7-2 to TRBJ1-1; 10 positions agree with TRBD1. Trimming removed 7 bases from V and 5 bases from J; junction bases left unmatched: 7. Germline V gives CDR1 SGHTA, CDR2 FQGNSA. The CDR3 is 14 amino acids. CDR3 residues: CASTRQGARTEAFF. The CDR3 nucleotides are TGTGCCAGCACCAGACAGGGGGCGCGGACTGAAGCTTTCTTT.

This clone has ten or more counts. The rearrangement uses TRBV6-2 or TRBV6-3 and TRBJ2-3, with a possible D match to TRBD2 (7 bases). Germline CDR1 and CDR2: MNHEY and SVGEGT. The CDR3 is 16 residues long. V was trimmed by 1 base and J by 4 bases, leaving 15 bases between them. The CDR3 DNA reads TGTGCCAGCAGTTACTACAGGGCGGGAGCTCCAGATACGCAGTATTTT. Protein sequence: CASSYYRAGAPDTQYF.